One sample yielded the 30 T cell receptor beta chains listed below, sequenced in a study of blood T cell repertoires in COVID-19. TCRdb's copy holds only in-frame clones and misses some; the assay was immunoSEQ multiplex PCR. The sample includes under 250,000 clones, 82% of them seen just once. Source material: peripheral blood. The origin of the receptors is a woman aged 80 or older with acute or convalescent COVID-19.

This clone was observed a single time. This chain joins TRBV2 and TRBJ1-4, with unresolved D. The CDR3 contains 15 residues. The V gene lost 6 bases and the J gene lost 7 bases, with 18 bases spanning the gap. Germline V lookup: CDR1 SNHLY, CDR2 FYNNEI. The CDR3 DNA reads TGTGCCAGCAGAGACACAGTAGGCGCGGGTGAAAAACTGTTTTTT. Protein sequence: CASRDTVGAGEKLFF.

This clone turned up a few times. The chain carries TRBV27 and TRBJ2-7, with 14 bases identical to TRBD2. The length of the CDR3 is 17 residues. CDR1 and CDR2 from the germline V gene are MNHEY and SMNVEV (reference sequence). J was trimmed by 6 bases and V by 5 bases; bases with no gene match: 12. CDR3 in amino acids: CASSPGLAGGRGFEQYF. CDR3 coding DNA: TGTGCCAGCAGTCCCGGACTAGCGGGGGGCCGGGGATTCGAGCAGTACTTC.

The chain combines TRBV5-4 with TRBJ2-2; 8 bases are shared with TRBD2. In germline, CDR1 is SGHNT, CDR2 YYREEE (reference sequence). The CDR3 length is 15 residues. With 3 bases clipped from V and 5 bases from J, the junction kept 6 bases outside the gene matches. The CDR3 region is CASSSRGGITGELFF. The CDR3 DNA sequence: TGTGCCAGCAGCTCTCGGGGGGGCATTACCGGGGAGCTGTTTTTT.

The CDR3 nucleotides read TGTGCCAGCAGCTTAGCTCGACTAGCGGGGCAAGAGACCCAGTACTTC. Protein: CASSLARLAGQETQYF. The rearrangement joins TRBV7-9 to TRBJ2-5, with 11 bases matching TRBD2. The ends lost 0 bases at V and 2 bases at J; junction bases unmatched: 2. Per the germline V gene, CDR1 is SEHNR and CDR2 is FQNEAQ (reference sequence). The CDR3 sequence is 16 residues long.

As DNA, the CDR3 is TGTGCCAGCCGCCAGAGTGGGGGGGGCGACTATGGCTACACCTTC. Protein sequence: CASRQSGGGDYGYTF. The rearrangement uses TRBV18 and TRBJ1-2; D is possibly TRBD1 (6 bases). Trimming cost V 8 bases and J 3 bases, with 19 bases left between them. Germline loops: CDR1 KGHSH, CDR2 LQKENI. There are 15 residues in the CDR3.

The chain uses TRBV6-5 and TRBJ2-1, with TRBD2 identical over 13 bases. V gave up 7 bases and J gave up 10 bases; unmatched junction bases: 10. Germline loops: CDR1 MNHEY, CDR2 SVGAGI. This CDR3 contains 15 residues. The chain's CDR3 is CASTVTSGGAGEQFF. The CDR3 DNA reads as TGTGCCAGCACCGTTACTAGCGGGGGGGCAGGGGAGCAGTTCTTC.

The gene calls are TRBV28 and TRBJ1-1, with 7 bases that match TRBD1. The germline gives CDR1 MDHEN, CDR2 SYDVKM. This CDR3 comprises 16 residues. The V segment lost 6 bases and the J segment 0 bases; nucleotides outside the gene matches: 10. Written as DNA, the CDR3 is TGTGCCAGCAGCAACCCGGGACAGTACATGAACACTGAAGCTTTCTTT. This gives the protein CASSNPGQYMNTEAFF. The full variable domain, in which reference TRBV28 and TRBJ1-1 provide the parts outside the CDR3, is DVKVTQSSRYLVKRTGEKVFLECVQDMDHENMFWYRQDPGLGLRLIYFSYDVKMKEKGDIPEGYSVSREKKERFSLILESASTNQTSMYLCASSNPGQYMNTEAFFGQGTRLTVV.

J is TRBJ1-6 and V is TRBV19; the D gene is possibly TRBD1 (5 bases). Trimming removed 8 bases from V and 6 bases from J, with 11 bases in between. Germline V gene data show CDR1 as LNHDA and CDR2 as SQIVND (reference sequence). This CDR3 has 13 residues. CDR3 in DNA: TGTGCCAGTTCAGACAGATTTAATTCACCCCTCCACTTT. Translation: CASSDRFNSPLHF. The full variable domain, rest sourced from reference TRBV19 and TRBJ1-6, is DGGITQSPKYLFRKEGQNVTLSCEQNLNHDAMYWYRQDPGQGLRLIYYSQIVNDFQKGDIAEGYSVSREKKESFPLTVTSAQKNPTAFYLCASSDRFNSPLHFGNGTRLTVT.

CDR3 in amino acids: CASSVDRATGELFF. The CDR3 DNA follows: TGTGCCAGCAGCGTTGACAGGGCCACCGGGGAGCTGTTTTTT. The chain couples TRBV9 to TRBJ2-2, with 7 nucleotides matching TRBD1. Per the germline V gene, CDR1 is SGDLS and CDR2 is YYNGEE. J lost 4 bases, V lost 2 bases, and 2 bases had no gene match. The CDR3 is made up of 14 amino acids.

V usage is TRBV20-1 and J usage is TRBJ2-6; possibly TRBD2 for D (5 bases). Trimming removed 3 bases from V and 2 bases from J, with 11 bases in between. The CDR3 is 15 amino acids. Germline V gene lookup returns CDR1 DFQATT and CDR2 SNEGSKA (reference sequence). The CDR3 DNA is TGCAGTGCTAGTCTGGGAGTGGCTGGGGCCAACGTCCTGACTTTC. It is translated as CSASLGVAGANVLTF.

This rearrangement joins TRBV6-1 to TRBJ1-5; no clear D gene. Germline V gives CDR1 MNHNS, CDR2 SASEGT. V was shortened by 2 bases and J by 5 bases, with 10 bases between the two germline ends. CDR3 length: 14 amino acids. The chain's CDR3 is CASSEQVRDQPQHF. The CDR3 DNA follows: TGTGCCAGCAGTGAACAGGTGAGGGATCAGCCCCAGCATTTT.

The chain couples TRBV12-2 to TRBJ1-2; the listed D gene, TRBD1, was not tested against the DNA. TRBV12-2 is a recognized pseudogene. The CDR3 sequence is 17 residues long. The CDR3 DNA follows: TGTGCAAGTCGCTCAACCTGGATCCCATTACAGTGCTATGGCTACACCTTC. It specifies CASRSTWIPLQCYGYTF.

Remarks on this clone: This CDR3 is also generated by other DNA sequences in the sample. V gene TRBV3-1 (or the pseudogene TRBV3-2) combines with J gene TRBJ1-1, with D hard to call. CDR3 length: 13 residues. Trimming cost V 4 bases and J 1 base, with 7 bases left between them. Germline values: CDR1 LGHDT, CDR2 YNNKEL (reference sequence). The CDR3 protein is CASSRSGNTEAFF. The DNA for the CDR3 is TGTGCCAGCAGCCGTTCAGGGAACACTGAAGCTTTCTTT.

This rearrangement joins TRBV27 to TRBJ2-7, with 10 bases that match TRBD1. Losses at the gene ends were 6 bases for V and 4 bases for J; bases not matched to a gene: 6. The CDR3 consists of 14 residues. CDR1 and CDR2 from the germline V gene are MNHEY and SMNVEV (reference sequence). The CDR3 sequence is CASSLPGQGYEQYF. For the CDR3, the DNA is TGTGCCAGCAGCCTCCCGGGACAGGGGTACGAGCAGTACTTC.

The chain uses TRBV5-1 and TRBJ2-6; D uncertain. Per the germline V gene, CDR1 is SGHRS and CDR2 is YFSETQ. Trimming shortened V by 0 bases and J by 1 base, and 14 bases separated the two germline ends. This CDR3 has 18 amino acids. The CDR3: CASSLAVSPVSGANVLTF. For the CDR3, the DNA is TGCGCCAGCAGCTTGGCCGTGTCCCCGGTATCTGGGGCCAACGTCCTGACTTTC.

This clone was found once. This chain connects TRBV9 to TRBJ2-1; 10 bases align to TRBD2. The CDR3 covers 15 residues. V lost 4 bases and J lost 4; bases outside the gene matches: 5. Per germline, CDR1 SGDLS and CDR2 YYNGEE. The CDR3 loop is CASSTKRGGYNEQFF. The CDR3 bases are TGTGCCAGCAGCACCAAGCGGGGGGGATACAATGAGCAGTTCTTC.

This sequence joins TRBV15 and TRBJ1-2, with TRBD1 matching 9 bases. The ends lost 0 bases at V and 6 bases at J; junction bases unmatched: 5. The CDR3 sequence is 15 residues long. The germline V gene encodes CDR1 LNHNV and CDR2 YYDKDF (reference sequence). CDR3 coding DNA: TGTGCCACCAGCAGAGATCGAGGGACAGGGCATGGCTACACCTTC. Amino acid sequence: CATSRDRGTGHGYTF.

The gene calls are TRBV7-9 and TRBJ1-2; 7 bases match TRBD1. In germline, CDR1 is SEHNR, CDR2 FQNEAQ (reference sequence). The J segment lost 3 bases and the V segment lost 3 bases, leaving 4 bases of the junction unmatched. The length of the CDR3 is 14 residues. CDR3 in DNA: TGTGCCAGCAGCTTTACAGGGGTAGACTATGGCTACACCTTC. Amino acids: CASSFTGVDYGYTF.

CDR3: CASSQSTGLAANTGELFF. CDR3 DNA: TGCGCCAGCAGCCAATCAACCGGACTAGCGGCGAACACCGGGGAGCTGTTTTTT. The chain couples TRBV4-1 to TRBJ2-2; 10 positions agree with TRBD2. The CDR3 has 18 amino acids. Per the germline V gene, CDR1 is MGHRA and CDR2 is YSYEKL. The V segment lost 2 bases and the J segment 0 bases; nucleotides outside the gene matches: 6.

V gene TRBV23-1 combines with J gene TRBJ1-1; no firm D call. TRBV23-1 is marked as an open reading frame, function uncertain. Trimming pared 0 bases from V and 0 bases from J, leaving 11 bases between. The CDR3 is 16 residues long. In nucleotides, the CDR3 is TGCGCCAGCAGTCAATCCCCGGGGATTATGAACACTGAAGCTTTCTTT. Translation gives CASSQSPGIMNTEAFF.

This chain joins TRBV29-1 and TRBJ2-5; 7 bases map to TRBD2. The CDR3 has 15 residues. V was clipped by 0 bases and J by 1 base; unmatched bases: 5. The V gene's germline CDR1 is SQVTM and CDR2 ANQGSEA. CDR3 region: CSVEDSASGQETQYF. The DNA of the CDR3 is TGCAGCGTTGAAGATAGCGCTAGCGGCCAAGAGACCCAGTACTTC.

About this clone: A junction end diverges from the germline sequence, so it may reflect a read error. The V and J genes are TRBV6-1 and TRBJ1-1; D is possibly TRBD1 (6 bases). CDR1 and CDR2 from the germline V gene are MNHNS and SASEGT. The CDR3 sequence is 13 residues long. The CDR3 coding sequence is TGTGCCAGCACTGAACGGGGGGGCTCTGAAGCTTTCTTT. Its protein is CASTERGGSEAFF.

The rearrangement uses TRBV2 and TRBJ2-7; 8 positions agree with TRBD1. CDR1 is SNHLY, CDR2 FYNNEI, per germline. CDR3 length: 14 residues. The V gene end was trimmed by 8 bases and the J gene end by 2 bases; junction bases not matched to a gene: 8. The CDR3 DNA reads as TGTGCCAGCGTCCGAGACAGGGGCCCCTACGAGCAGTACTTC. This encodes CASVRDRGPYEQYF.

Only one count was recorded for this clone. This chain uses TRBV14 with TRBJ2-3, with D unclear. V was clipped by 2 bases and J by 8 bases, with 5 bases between them. The CDR3 has 11 amino acids. The germline V gene has CDR1 SGHDN and CDR2 FVKESK. The CDR3 region is CASSQYSTQYF. The CDR3 nucleotides are TGTGCCAGCAGCCAATACAGTACGCAGTATTTT.

V gene TRBV5-6 combines with J gene TRBJ2-7; possible D gene TRBD1, 7 bases. V was pared by 4 bases and J by 2 bases, with 13 bases between. Germline V lookup: CDR1 SGHDT, CDR2 YYEEEE. The CDR3 length is 14 residues. The CDR3 is CASSPEGAPYEQYF. The CDR3 DNA reads as TGTGCCAGCAGCCCGGAGGGGGCGCCCTACGAGCAGTACTTC.

This chain joins TRBV6-5 and TRBJ2-7, with TRBD1 identical over 7 bases. CDR3 length: 16 residues. Germline loops: CDR1 MNHEY, CDR2 SVGAGI. The trim removed 2 bases at V and 3 bases at J, leaving 10 bases unmatched. The DNA for the CDR3 is TGTGCCAGCAGTTACAGCGGATGGGACAGCGGCTACGAGCAGTACTTC. Protein product: CASSYSGWDSGYEQYF.

The J gene is TRBJ1-5, the V gene TRBV4-3; tentatively, D is TRBD1 (6 bases). Germline CDR1 LGHNA, CDR2 YSLEER. The V end was cut by 0 bases, the J end by 6 bases, with 18 bases between. The CDR3 consists of 17 residues. The CDR3 DNA reads TGCGCCAGCAGCCAAGATTTAAACAGGGATTTTGCTCAGCCCCAGCATTTT. Translation: CASSQDLNRDFAQPQHF.

A remark on this clone: Other nucleotide sequences in the sample specify the same CDR3. The V gene is TRBV7-9, the J gene TRBJ2-5; 8 bases align to TRBD2. V gave up 5 bases and J gave up 4 bases; unmatched junction bases: 3. Germline V gene sequence: CDR1 SEHNR, CDR2 FQNEAQ (reference sequence). The CDR3 length is 13 residues. The CDR3 region is CASSLRGGETQYF. As DNA, the CDR3 is TGTGCCAGCAGCCTCCGGGGGGGAGAGACCCAGTACTTC.

In nucleotides, the CDR3 is TGTGCCAGCAGCCGACAGGGTCTTAATCAGCCCCAGCATTTT. This translates into CASSRQGLNQPQHF. The rearrangement uses TRBV5-4 and TRBJ1-5, with 7 bases lining up with TRBD1. CDR1 and CDR2 from the germline V gene are SGHNT and YYREEE (reference sequence). The CDR3 is made up of 14 amino acids. The trim removed 4 bases at V and 4 bases at J, leaving 5 bases unmatched.

CDR3 region: CASSLESGTTRGYTF. CDR3 coding DNA: TGTGCCAGCAGCTTGGAATCCGGGACAACACGTGGCTACACCTTC. V usage is TRBV5-4 and J usage is TRBJ1-2, with TRBD1 as a possible D gene (6 bases). Trimming cost V 0 bases and J 7 bases, with 16 bases left between them. CDR1 and CDR2 (germline): SGHNT, YYREEE (reference sequence). The CDR3 consists of 15 residues.